Listed below are T cell receptor beta chains from one sample, sequenced in a study of a mutant IDH1 vaccine in newly diagnosed glioma. Method: immunoSEQ multiplex PCR; TCRdb's copy keeps in-frame clones and lacks some. Of under 40,000 clones listed, roughly 80% are singletons. These receptors lack a known antigen. Sample: PBMCs, taken from a glioma patient whose treatment included an IDH1 peptide vaccine. Source of these receptors: a young woman with glioma. Both conserved end residues are part of each CDR3. A D gene is named only where the DNA matches it firmly. The size field is filled for only some rows; it gives once, few, many or a size class.

abundance | d_gene | j_gene | v_gene | CDR3aa | CDR3nt
- | - | TRBJ2-7 | TRBV7-9 | CASSPTAYEQYF | TGTGCCAGCAGCCCGACCGCCTACGAGCAGTACTTC
- | TRBD1 | TRBJ1-4 | TRBV7-7 | CASSLKGQLNEKLFF | TGTGCTAGCAGCCTCAAGGGACAGCTTAATGAAAAACTGTTTTTT
- | - | TRBJ2-5 | TRBV6-1 | CASSEAHGGQETQYF | TGTGCCAGCAGTGAAGCGCATGGGGGCCAAGAGACCCAGTACTTC
- | - | TRBJ2-3 | TRBV4-3 | CASSQVFGGTDSTDTQYF | TGCGCCAGCAGCCAAGTATTCGGCGGGACAGATAGCACAGATACGCAGTATTTT
- | - | TRBJ2-5 | TRBV4-2 | CASSQAPNRDWETQYF | TGTGCCAGCAGCCAAGCCCCTAACAGGGATTGGGAGACCCAGTACTTC
- | - | TRBJ2-1 | TRBV10-3 | CAISDLGGVGDEQFF | TGTGCCATCAGCGACTTAGGGGGGGTAGGGGATGAGCAGTTCTTC
- | TRBD2 | TRBJ2-3 | TRBV30 | CAWSVRGGGTDTQYF | TGTGCCTGGAGTGTACGAGGCGGGGGAACAGATACGCAGTATTTT
few | - | TRBJ1-2 | TRBV7-2 | CASSLISRDYGYTF | TGTGCCAGCAGCCTAATAAGCAGAGACTATGGCTACACCTTC
- | TRBD2 | TRBJ2-3 | TRBV5-4 | CASSHGTSGGPTDTQYF | TGTGCCAGCAGCCACGGGACTAGCGGGGGTCCCACAGATACGCAGTATTTT
- | - | TRBJ1-4 | TRBV7-9 | CASSPTRGGNEKLFF | TGTGCCAGCAGTCCAACCAGGGGCGGAAATGAAAAACTGTTTTTT
- | - | TRBJ1-6 | TRBV6-1 | CATTKGEHNSPLHF | TGTGCCACCACCAAAGGAGAACATAATTCACCCCTCCACTTT
- | - | TRBJ1-6 | TRBV19 | CASSNGNSPLHF | TGTGCCAGTAGTAATGGGAACTCACCCCTCCACTTT
- | - | TRBJ2-7 | TRBV23-1 | CASRHPGRVDEQYF | TGCGCCAGCAGACATCCGGGCAGGGTCGACGAGCAGTACTTC
- | - | TRBJ2-7 | TRBV11-2 | CASSLVAKEQYF | TGTGCCAGCAGCTTAGTCGCGAAGGAGCAGTACTTC
few | - | TRBJ1-1 | TRBV18 | CASSPSGQRNTEAFF | TGTGCCAGCTCACCGAGCGGTCAGAGGAACACTGAAGCTTTCTTT
few | TRBD2 | TRBJ2-1 | TRBV9 | CASSVISSGSLGEQFF | TGTGCCAGCAGCGTGATTTCTAGCGGGAGCTTGGGTGAGCAGTTCTTC
once | TRBD1 | TRBJ1-1 | TRBV6-6 | CASRTGTVTEAFF | TGTGCCAGCAGGACCGGGACAGTTACTGAAGCTTTCTTT
- | - | TRBJ2-1 | TRBV21-1 | CASSNNRGQGNEQFF | TGTGCCAGCAGCAATAATAGAGGACAGGGTAATGAGCAGTTCTTC
- | - | TRBJ1-2 | TRBV20-1 | CSAQGNYGYTF | TGCAGTGCCCAGGGGAACTATGGCTACACCTTC
- | TRBD2 | TRBJ2-1 | TRBV11-3 | CASSPGPPSGRGNEQFF | TGTGCCAGCAGCCCGGGGCCCCCTAGCGGGAGGGGTAATGAGCAGTTCTTC